The rows below give T cell receptor beta chains drawn from one sample of a study of beta chain features in type 1 diabetes. Clones were read by immunoSEQ multiplex PCR, and TCRdb kept only the in-frame ones, dropping some. The table has about 140,000 clones, 6% to 7.5% seen once. The sample taken for sequencing was central memory CD4+ T cells from blood. The receptors were gathered from a woman in her thirties in good health. Each CDR3 is given with its conserved first and last residue. The D gene is left open where the match is weak.

D	V	J	CDR3
TRBD1	TRBV4-3	TRBJ2-7	CASSQDTTGASYEQYF
NA	TRBV7-2	TRBJ1-5	CASSLENSQPQHF
NA	TRBV21-1	TRBJ2-3	CASSQGLQDKDTQYF
TRBD2	TRBV10-3	TRBJ2-5	CAIGGTSRPETQYF
NA	TRBV28	TRBJ2-2	CASSSPASANTGELFF
NA	TRBV7-7	TRBJ2-6	CASSPLPLQGSSGANVLTF
TRBD2	TRBV7-9	TRBJ2-3	CASSLGLAGHTDTQYF
TRBD1	TRBV18	TRBJ2-7	CASSRGQGVTYEQYF
TRBD1	TRBV27	TRBJ1-5	CASTPTGSNQPQHF
NA	TRBV7-2	TRBJ2-7	CASSSRQTYEQYF
NA	TRBV29-1	TRBJ2-3	CSVRGSSTDTQYF
TRBD1	TRBV5-8	TRBJ2-3	CASNPTGTGVIDTQYF
NA	TRBV30	TRBJ1-1	CAWTRVMNTEAFF
NA	TRBV14	TRBJ2-7	CASSRRLYYEQYF
TRBD2	TRBV18	TRBJ2-5	CASSPLSGRTETQYF
NA	TRBV6-1	TRBJ2-7	CASSETGRHEQYF
NA	TRBV28	TRBJ2-1	CASSAARQSGNEQFF
TRBD2	TRBV9	TRBJ2-1	CASSVGTSGYNEQFF
TRBD2	TRBV4-2	TRBJ2-1	CASSQDLGLVNEQFF
TRBD2	TRBV13	TRBJ2-5	CASSLGTSGRDQETQYF
TRBD1	TRBV18	TRBJ1-2	CASSPAGQGGGYTF
NA	TRBV4-3	TRBJ2-4	CASSAREREPNIQYF
TRBD2	TRBV19	TRBJ2-2	CASDYGGRLNTGELFF
TRBD2	TRBV4-2	TRBJ2-1	CASSQEASGPYNEQFF
NA	TRBV7-9	TRBJ2-3	CASSLDFDTQYF
NA	TRBV7-3	TRBJ2-1	CASSLDMVSEQFF
NA	TRBV27	TRBJ2-1	CASSYGMSSYNEQFF
NA	TRBV5-4	TRBJ2-3	CASSLGGLTDTQYF
TRBD1	TRBV4-3	TRBJ1-1	CASSQLTGPRAEAFF
NA	TRBV6-5	TRBJ1-1	CASAQDKNTEAFF
TRBD2	TRBV28	TRBJ2-1	CASTGTSGYNEQFF
NA	TRBV28	TRBJ2-7	CASSSVGPSYEQYF
NA	TRBV2	TRBJ2-2	CASSAWTANTGELFF
TRBD1	TRBV10-3	TRBJ2-6	CAISPRTGASSGANVLTF
NA	TRBV9	TRBJ2-5	CASSVDVGRRETQYF
TRBD1	TRBV7-9	TRBJ2-3	CASSAGQGVDTQYF
TRBD1	TRBV4-3	TRBJ2-7	CASSQEPGTGVHEQYF
TRBD1	TRBV4-3	TRBJ2-1	CASSQDIKQGTYNEQFF
NA	TRBV28	TRBJ2-5	CASSLGGWQETQYF
NA	TRBV2	TRBJ1-4	CASINGFASNEKLFF
NA	TRBV2	TRBJ2-6	CASIGNRAGANVLTF
TRBD2	TRBV27	TRBJ2-1	CASSSRPGLADNEQFF
NA	TRBV6-1	TRBJ2-5	CASKWQGPAGETQYF
TRBD1	TRBV14	TRBJ1-2	CASSQDWTGDPYGYTF